A single sample gave rise to the 15 T cell receptor beta chains below, sequenced in a study of T-cell memory formation after mild COVID-19. TCRdb called the 5' RACE reads again in MiXCR, with one record for every CDR3 protein. The sample has approximately 100,000 distinct CDR3 sequences; roughly 25% are singletons. Sequencing was carried out using PBMCs or a T cell subset sorted from them (not recorded which). The source is a man aged 18 to 29 who had mild COVID-19 (a few samples of this study predate the infection). Cell type and time point are not known.

Only a few counts were recorded for this clonotype. The chain links TRBV29-1 to TRBJ2-3; D is unclear. The V end lost 3 bases, the J end lost 0 bases, and 7 bases lay between the germline ends. The length of the CDR3 is 13 residues. Germline V gene lookup returns CDR1 SQVTM and CDR2 ANQGSEA. The CDR3 here is CSVETPSTDTQYF. Here the CDR3 DNA reads TGCAGCGTTGAGACACCTAGCACAGATACGCAGTATTTT.

The chain joins TRBV28 to TRBJ2-3; 7 positions agree with TRBD2. Germline loops: CDR1 MDHEN, CDR2 SYDVKM. V trimming: 11 bases; J trimming: 6 bases; junction bases outside the gene matches: 17. CDR3 length equals 15 residues. For the CDR3, the DNA is TGTGCCTGTAGAAGCGGGACCTCGGGAGATGATACGCAGTATTTT. It encodes CACRSGTSGDDTQYF. Full variable domain (outside the CDR3, taken from reference TRBV28 and TRBJ2-3): DVKVTQSSRYLVKRTGEKVFLECVQDMDHENMFWYRQDPGLGLRLIYFSYDVKMKEKGDIPEGYSVSREKKERFSLILESASTNQTSMYLCACRSGTSGDDTQYFGPGTRLTVL.

The CDR3 DNA reads as TGTGCCAGCAGCCTCACTTCGTGGTACAATGAGCAGTTCTTC. It yields the protein CASSLTSWYNEQFF. V usage is TRBV14 and J usage is TRBJ2-1; D remains ambiguous. The CDR3 is made up of 14 amino acids. V dropped 4 bases and J dropped 4 bases, with 11 bases sitting between them. Looked up from germline, CDR1 is SGHDN and CDR2 is FVKESK. The full variable domain, completed using reference TRBV14 and TRBJ2-1, is EAGVTQFPSHSVIEKGQTVTLRCDPISGHDNLYWYRRVMGKEIKFLLHFVKESKQDESGMPNNRFLAERTGGTYSTLKVQPAELEDSGVYFCASSLTSWYNEQFFGPGTRLTVL.

This chain uses TRBV6-2 or TRBV6-3 with TRBJ2-2, with D possibly matching TRBD2 (5 bases). Trimming stripped 0 bases from V and 3 bases from J, with 5 bases between. The CDR3 contains 14 residues. CDR1 is MNHEY and CDR2 is SVGEGT in the germline V gene. As DNA, the CDR3 is TGTGCCAGCAGTTACTCTAGCGACACCGGGGAGCTGTTTTTT. Its protein product is CASSYSSDTGELFF.

The chain employs TRBV4-1 and TRBJ2-3; a possible D gene is TRBD2 (5 bases). The CDR3 is made up of 17 amino acids. With 3 bases removed from V and 4 bases from J, the gap between germline ends came to 20 bases. In germline, CDR1 is MGHRA, CDR2 YSYEKL. The CDR3 nucleotides read TGCGCCAGCAGCCAGGTAGCCGCAGGCCCCGGGGCAGATACGCAGTATTTT. Translated: CASSQVAAGPGADTQYF.

Ten or more counts support this clonotype. The chain combines TRBV6-2 or TRBV6-3 with TRBJ1-1; a weak D match, TRBD1 (6 bases). Looked up from germline, CDR1 is MNHEY and CDR2 is SVGEGT. The CDR3 is made up of 13 amino acids. With 4 bases removed from V and 4 bases from J, the gap between germline ends came to 10 bases. The CDR3 sequence is CASSSQGFTEAFF. CDR3 nucleotides: TGTGCCAGCAGTTCCCAGGGGTTCACTGAAGCTTTCTTT.

This clonotype came up a few times. The genes are TRBV18 and TRBJ1-6; D is ambiguous. This CDR3 has 15 amino acids. The V end lost 2 bases, the J end lost 0 bases, and 5 bases lay between the germline ends. CDR1 and CDR2 from the germline V gene are KGHSH and LQKENI. Written as DNA, the CDR3 is TGTGCCAGCTCACCAGCGAGCTCCTATAATTCACCCCTCCACTTT. Its protein is CASSPASSYNSPLHF. Based on the CDR3 plus reference TRBV18 and TRBJ1-6, the full variable domain is NAGVMQNPRHLVRRRGQEARLRCSPMKGHSHVYWYRQLPEEGLKFMVYLQKENIIDESGMPKERFSAEFPKEGPSILRIQQVVRGDSAAYFCASSPASSYNSPLHFGNGTRLTVT.

The rearrangement links TRBV12-3 or TRBV12-4 to TRBJ2-6; D remains ambiguous. V was clipped by 1 base and J by 3 bases, with 7 bases between them. The CDR3 runs 15 residues. CDR3 residues: CASSLEGFGANVLTF. CDR3 nucleotide sequence: TGTGCCAGCAGTTTAGAAGGCTTTGGGGCCAACGTCCTGACTTTC.

The sample holds a few counts of this clonotype. The CDR3 DNA reads TGTGCCAGCAGCCCATGGGGGACAGGGGGCCCCGGGGAGCTGTTTTTT. Protein product: CASSPWGTGGPGELFF. V and J are TRBV27 and TRBJ2-2; 12 positions match TRBD1. Trimming cost V 6 bases and J 6 bases; bases outside gene matches: 8. The germline CDR1 and CDR2 sequences are MNHEY and SMNVEV (reference sequence). This CDR3 is built from 16 residues.

This clonotype was counted a few times. This chain connects TRBV25-1 to TRBJ2-7, with 11 nucleotides matching TRBD2. CDR1 and CDR2 from the germline V gene are MGHDK and SYGVNS. CDR3 length: 15 amino acids. J gave up 3 bases and V 7 bases, and 8 bases lay outside the gene matches. For the CDR3, the DNA is TGTGCCAGCACTAGTCCCGGGACTAGCGGCTACGAGCAGTACTTC. It specifies CASTSPGTSGYEQYF.

This chain connects TRBV6-5 to TRBJ2-3; 8 bases are a match to TRBD2. The CDR3 is 14 amino acids. Germline CDR1 and CDR2: MNHEY and SVGAGI. The V and J ends lost 6 bases and 6 bases, in that order; junction bases with no gene match: 8. CDR3 amino acids: CASSHGGAVDTQYF. DNA of the CDR3: TGTGCCAGCAGCCACGGGGGGGCGGTGGATACGCAGTATTTT.

This chain links TRBV13 with TRBJ1-2; tentative D call: TRBD1 (5 bases). Trimming took 5 bases from V and 4 from J, leaving 17 bases between them. This CDR3 has 15 residues. Germline V CDR1 and CDR2: PRHDT, FYEKMQ (reference sequence). The CDR3 region has the DNA TGTGCCAGCAGCATCTCGGGGCGGGGACTCTATGGCTACACCTTC. Translated: CASSISGRGLYGYTF. The variable domain in full, with the rest retrieved from reference TRBV13 and TRBJ1-2, is AAGVIQSPRHLIKEKRETATLKCYPIPRHDTVYWYQQGPGQDPQFLISFYEKMQSDKGSIPDRFSAQQFSDYHSELNMSSLELGDSALYFCASSISGRGLYGYTFGSGTRLTVV.

This chain uses TRBV27 with TRBJ1-1, with D hard to call. Trimming took 5 bases from V and 4 from J, leaving 8 bases between them. The CDR3 contains 12 residues. From germline, CDR1 is MNHEY and CDR2 SMNVEV (reference sequence). CDR3 coding DNA: TGTGCCAGCAGTGGAGGTGGCACTGAAGCTTTCTTT. Translating it yields CASSGGGTEAFF.

This clonotype showed up just a few times. This chain connects TRBV5-5 to TRBJ1-2; D remains ambiguous. V lost 1 base and J 7 bases, leaving 17 bases between the germline ends. This CDR3 has 15 amino acids. The germline CDR1 and CDR2 sequences are SGHKS and YYEKEE (reference sequence). CDR3 region: CASSLLPDWRGGYTF. For the CDR3, the DNA is TGTGCCAGCAGCTTGCTGCCAGATTGGAGAGGTGGCTACACCTTC. Full variable domain (missing parts from reference TRBV5-5 and TRBJ1-2): DAGVTQSPTHLIKTRGQQVTLRCSPISGHKSVSWYQQVLGQGPQFIFQYYEKEERGRGNFPDRFSARQFPNYSSELNVNALLLGDSALYLCASSLLPDWRGGYTFGSGTRLTVV.

The rearrangement uses TRBV7-9 and TRBJ2-5, with a weak D call TRBD1 (5 bases). This CDR3 has 14 residues. Germline lookup yields CDR1 SEHNR and CDR2 FQNEAQ (reference sequence). The ends were cut back, 5 bases at V and 0 bases at J, with 10 bases in the middle. Written as DNA, the CDR3 is TGTGCCAGCAGCCAGACAGAGTACCAAGAGACCCAGTACTTC. This translates into CASSQTEYQETQYF.